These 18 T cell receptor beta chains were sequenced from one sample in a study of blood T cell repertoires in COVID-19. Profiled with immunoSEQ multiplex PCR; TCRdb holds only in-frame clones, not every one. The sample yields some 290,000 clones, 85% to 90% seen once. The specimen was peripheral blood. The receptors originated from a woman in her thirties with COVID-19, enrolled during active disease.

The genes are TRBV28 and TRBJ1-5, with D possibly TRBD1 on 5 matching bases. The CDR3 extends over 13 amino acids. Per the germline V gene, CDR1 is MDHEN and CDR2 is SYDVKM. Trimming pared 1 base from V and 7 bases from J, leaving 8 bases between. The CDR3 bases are TGTGCCAGCAGTTTATCAGGGTGGCAGCCCCAGCATTTT. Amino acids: CASSLSGWQPQHF.

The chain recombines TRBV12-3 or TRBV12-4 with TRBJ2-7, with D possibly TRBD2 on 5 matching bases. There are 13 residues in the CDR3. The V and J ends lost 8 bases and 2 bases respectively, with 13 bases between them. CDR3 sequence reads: CASQAGLAYEQYF. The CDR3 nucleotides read TGTGCCAGCCAGGCGGGCCTAGCCTACGAGCAGTACTTC.

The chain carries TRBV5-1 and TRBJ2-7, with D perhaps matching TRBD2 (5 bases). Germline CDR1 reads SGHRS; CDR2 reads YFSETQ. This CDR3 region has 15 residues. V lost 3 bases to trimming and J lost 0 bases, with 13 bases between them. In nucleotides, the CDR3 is TGCGCCAGCAGCTGGGGTAGCGAAAGCTCCTACGAGCAGTACTTC. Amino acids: CASSWGSESSYEQYF.

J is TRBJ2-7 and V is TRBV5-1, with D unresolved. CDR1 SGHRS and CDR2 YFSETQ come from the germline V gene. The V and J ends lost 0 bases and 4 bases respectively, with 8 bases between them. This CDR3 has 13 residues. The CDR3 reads CASSLDLVYEQYF. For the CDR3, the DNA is TGCGCCAGCAGCTTGGATTTAGTTTACGAGCAGTACTTC.

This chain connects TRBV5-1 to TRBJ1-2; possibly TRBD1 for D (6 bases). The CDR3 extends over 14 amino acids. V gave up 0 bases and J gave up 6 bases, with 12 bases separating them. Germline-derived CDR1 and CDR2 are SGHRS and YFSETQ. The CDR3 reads CASSLGGLVDGYTF. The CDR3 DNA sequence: TGCGCCAGCAGCTTGGGGGGGCTTGTGGATGGCTACACCTTC.

This CDR3 reads CASSPPRTGKNTGELFF. The CDR3 DNA reads as TGTGCCAGCAGCCCCCCCCGGACAGGGAAAAACACCGGGGAGCTGTTTTTT. The V gene is TRBV7-2, the J gene TRBJ2-2; TRBD1 agrees at 8 bases. This CDR3 contains 17 residues. The ends lost 5 bases at V and 2 bases at J; junction bases unmatched: 10. Germline assignment: CDR1 SGHTA and CDR2 FQGNSA. Filled out from reference TRBV7-2 and TRBJ2-2, the complete variable domain reads GAGVSQSPSNKVTEKGKDVELRCDPISGHTALYWYRQSLGQGLEFLIYFQGNSAPDKSGLPSDRFSAERTGGSVSTLTIQRTQQEDSAVYLCASSPPRTGKNTGELFFGEGSRLTVL.

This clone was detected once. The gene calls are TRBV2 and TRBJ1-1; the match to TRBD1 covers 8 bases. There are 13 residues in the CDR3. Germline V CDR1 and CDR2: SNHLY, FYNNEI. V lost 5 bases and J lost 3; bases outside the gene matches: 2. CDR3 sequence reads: CASSSQGDTEAFF. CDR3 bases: TGTGCCAGCAGTTCACAGGGGGACACTGAAGCTTTCTTT.

The CDR3 is CASSRRQNTDTQYF. CDR3 DNA: TGTGCCAGTAGTAGGCGACAGAACACAGATACGCAGTATTTT. V usage is TRBV19 and J usage is TRBJ2-3; perhaps TRBD1 as D (5 bases). Germline V gives CDR1 LNHDA, CDR2 SQIVND (reference sequence). Trimming stripped 4 bases from V and 2 bases from J, with 10 bases between. The CDR3 consists of 14 residues.

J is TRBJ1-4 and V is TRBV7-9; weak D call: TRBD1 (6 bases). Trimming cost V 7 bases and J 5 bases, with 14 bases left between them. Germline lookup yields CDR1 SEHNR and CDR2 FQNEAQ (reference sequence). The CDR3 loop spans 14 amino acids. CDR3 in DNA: TGTGCCAGCAATCCGGGACAATCAAATGAAAAACTGTTTTTT. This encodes CASNPGQSNEKLFF.

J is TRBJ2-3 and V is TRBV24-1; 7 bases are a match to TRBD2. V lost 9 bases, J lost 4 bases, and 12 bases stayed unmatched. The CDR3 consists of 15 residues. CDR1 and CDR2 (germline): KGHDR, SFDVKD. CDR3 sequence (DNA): TGTGCCACCCGGGCGGGAGCCCCATTGGCAGATACGCAGTATTTT. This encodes CATRAGAPLADTQYF.

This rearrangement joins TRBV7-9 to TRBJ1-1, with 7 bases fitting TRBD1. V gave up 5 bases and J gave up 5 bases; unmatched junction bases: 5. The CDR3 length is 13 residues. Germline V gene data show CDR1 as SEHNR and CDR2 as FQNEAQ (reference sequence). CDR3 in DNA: TGTGCCAGCAGCGCACGGACAGGAACTGAAGCTTTCTTT. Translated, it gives CASSARTGTEAFF. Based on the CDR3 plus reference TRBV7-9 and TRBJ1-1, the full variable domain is DTGVSQNPRHKITKRGQNVTFRCDPISEHNRLYWYRQTLGQGPEFLTYFQNEAQLEKSRLLSDRFSAERPKGSFSTLEIQRTEQGDSAMYLCASSARTGTEAFFGQGTRLTVV.

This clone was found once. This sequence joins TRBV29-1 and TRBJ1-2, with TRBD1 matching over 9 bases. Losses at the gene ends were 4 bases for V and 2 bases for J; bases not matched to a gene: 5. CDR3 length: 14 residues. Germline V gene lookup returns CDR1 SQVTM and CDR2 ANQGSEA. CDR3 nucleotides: TGCAGCGTTGTGGCGGGACAGGGCAACTATGGCTACACCTTC. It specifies CSVVAGQGNYGYTF.

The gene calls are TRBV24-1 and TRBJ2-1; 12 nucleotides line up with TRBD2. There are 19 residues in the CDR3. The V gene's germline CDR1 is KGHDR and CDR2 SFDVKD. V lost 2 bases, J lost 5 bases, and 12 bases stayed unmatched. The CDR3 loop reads CATSDSGTSGPQRDNEQFF. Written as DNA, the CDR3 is TGTGCCACCAGTGATTCGGGGACTAGCGGGCCACAAAGGGACAATGAGCAGTTCTTC.

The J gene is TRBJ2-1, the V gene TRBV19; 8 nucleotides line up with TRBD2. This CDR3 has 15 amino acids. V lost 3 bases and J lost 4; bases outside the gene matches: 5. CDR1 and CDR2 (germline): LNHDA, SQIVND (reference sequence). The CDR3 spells CASSMSGSAYNEQFF. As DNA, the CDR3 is TGTGCCAGTAGTATGAGCGGGAGTGCGTACAATGAGCAGTTCTTC. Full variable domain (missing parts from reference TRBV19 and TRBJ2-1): DGGITQSPKYLFRKEGQNVTLSCEQNLNHDAMYWYRQDPGQGLRLIYYSQIVNDFQKGDIAEGYSVSREKKESFPLTVTSAQKNPTAFYLCASSMSGSAYNEQFFGPGTRLTVL.

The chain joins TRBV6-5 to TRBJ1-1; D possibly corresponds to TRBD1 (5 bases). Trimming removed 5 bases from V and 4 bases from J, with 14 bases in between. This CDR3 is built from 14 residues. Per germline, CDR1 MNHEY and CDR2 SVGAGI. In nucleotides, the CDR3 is TGTGCCAGCAGTCTCACCCAGGGTTTCACTGAAGCTTTCTTT. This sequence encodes CASSLTQGFTEAFF.

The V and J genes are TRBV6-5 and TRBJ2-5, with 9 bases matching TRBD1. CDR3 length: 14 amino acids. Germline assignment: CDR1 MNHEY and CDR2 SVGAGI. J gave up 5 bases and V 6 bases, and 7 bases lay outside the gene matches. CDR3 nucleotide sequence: TGTGCCAGCAGGGGGACAGGGAGGTTTGAGACCCAGTACTTC. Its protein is CASRGTGRFETQYF.

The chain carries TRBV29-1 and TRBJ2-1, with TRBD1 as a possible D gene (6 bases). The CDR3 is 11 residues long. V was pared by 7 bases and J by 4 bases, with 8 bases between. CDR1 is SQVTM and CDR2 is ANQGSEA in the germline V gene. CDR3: CSAGQYNEQFF. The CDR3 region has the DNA TGCAGCGCTGGACAGTACAATGAGCAGTTCTTC.

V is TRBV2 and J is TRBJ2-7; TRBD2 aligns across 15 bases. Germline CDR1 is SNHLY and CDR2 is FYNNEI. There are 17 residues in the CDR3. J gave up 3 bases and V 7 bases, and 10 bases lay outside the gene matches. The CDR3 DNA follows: TGTGCCAGCATTGCGGGACTAGCGGGAGGAGGGGGCTACGAGCAGTACTTC. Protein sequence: CASIAGLAGGGGYEQYF.